The following is a TCR beta chain sequence with its context. Its antigen is still unknown. This sample was taken from a study of beta chain features in type 1 diabetes. Study results and limitations: Among all four CD4+ subsets, Type 1 diabetes patients had TCRB CDR3s that were moderately but significantly shorter. cDNA sequencing could over-represent cells with high TCR expression. A possible short-template PCR bias applies equally to patients and controls.

Sequencing targeted expressed TCRB transcripts, as all isolated RNA had been reverse transcribed. Read counts averaged roughly 3.7 million for samples of naive, central memory and regulatory T cells. The data were produced by immunoSEQ multiplex PCR, yet TCRdb's version contains in-frame clones alone and is incomplete. The sample has 130,000 to 150,000 clones; 10% are singletons. Germline lookup yields CDR1 SGHRS and CDR2 YFSETQ. V dropped 2 bases and J dropped 8; count of bases not matched to a gene: 3. The CDR3 has 13 residues. This chain uses TRBV5-1 with TRBJ1-2; TRBD1 matches at 10 bases. Sequenced sample: naive CD4+ T cells from blood. The clonotype was recovered from a man younger than 35 in good health. CDR3 DNA sequence: TGCGCCAGCAGCTTAGGGGACAGGGGCGGCTACACCTTC. Translating gives CASSLGDRGGYTF.